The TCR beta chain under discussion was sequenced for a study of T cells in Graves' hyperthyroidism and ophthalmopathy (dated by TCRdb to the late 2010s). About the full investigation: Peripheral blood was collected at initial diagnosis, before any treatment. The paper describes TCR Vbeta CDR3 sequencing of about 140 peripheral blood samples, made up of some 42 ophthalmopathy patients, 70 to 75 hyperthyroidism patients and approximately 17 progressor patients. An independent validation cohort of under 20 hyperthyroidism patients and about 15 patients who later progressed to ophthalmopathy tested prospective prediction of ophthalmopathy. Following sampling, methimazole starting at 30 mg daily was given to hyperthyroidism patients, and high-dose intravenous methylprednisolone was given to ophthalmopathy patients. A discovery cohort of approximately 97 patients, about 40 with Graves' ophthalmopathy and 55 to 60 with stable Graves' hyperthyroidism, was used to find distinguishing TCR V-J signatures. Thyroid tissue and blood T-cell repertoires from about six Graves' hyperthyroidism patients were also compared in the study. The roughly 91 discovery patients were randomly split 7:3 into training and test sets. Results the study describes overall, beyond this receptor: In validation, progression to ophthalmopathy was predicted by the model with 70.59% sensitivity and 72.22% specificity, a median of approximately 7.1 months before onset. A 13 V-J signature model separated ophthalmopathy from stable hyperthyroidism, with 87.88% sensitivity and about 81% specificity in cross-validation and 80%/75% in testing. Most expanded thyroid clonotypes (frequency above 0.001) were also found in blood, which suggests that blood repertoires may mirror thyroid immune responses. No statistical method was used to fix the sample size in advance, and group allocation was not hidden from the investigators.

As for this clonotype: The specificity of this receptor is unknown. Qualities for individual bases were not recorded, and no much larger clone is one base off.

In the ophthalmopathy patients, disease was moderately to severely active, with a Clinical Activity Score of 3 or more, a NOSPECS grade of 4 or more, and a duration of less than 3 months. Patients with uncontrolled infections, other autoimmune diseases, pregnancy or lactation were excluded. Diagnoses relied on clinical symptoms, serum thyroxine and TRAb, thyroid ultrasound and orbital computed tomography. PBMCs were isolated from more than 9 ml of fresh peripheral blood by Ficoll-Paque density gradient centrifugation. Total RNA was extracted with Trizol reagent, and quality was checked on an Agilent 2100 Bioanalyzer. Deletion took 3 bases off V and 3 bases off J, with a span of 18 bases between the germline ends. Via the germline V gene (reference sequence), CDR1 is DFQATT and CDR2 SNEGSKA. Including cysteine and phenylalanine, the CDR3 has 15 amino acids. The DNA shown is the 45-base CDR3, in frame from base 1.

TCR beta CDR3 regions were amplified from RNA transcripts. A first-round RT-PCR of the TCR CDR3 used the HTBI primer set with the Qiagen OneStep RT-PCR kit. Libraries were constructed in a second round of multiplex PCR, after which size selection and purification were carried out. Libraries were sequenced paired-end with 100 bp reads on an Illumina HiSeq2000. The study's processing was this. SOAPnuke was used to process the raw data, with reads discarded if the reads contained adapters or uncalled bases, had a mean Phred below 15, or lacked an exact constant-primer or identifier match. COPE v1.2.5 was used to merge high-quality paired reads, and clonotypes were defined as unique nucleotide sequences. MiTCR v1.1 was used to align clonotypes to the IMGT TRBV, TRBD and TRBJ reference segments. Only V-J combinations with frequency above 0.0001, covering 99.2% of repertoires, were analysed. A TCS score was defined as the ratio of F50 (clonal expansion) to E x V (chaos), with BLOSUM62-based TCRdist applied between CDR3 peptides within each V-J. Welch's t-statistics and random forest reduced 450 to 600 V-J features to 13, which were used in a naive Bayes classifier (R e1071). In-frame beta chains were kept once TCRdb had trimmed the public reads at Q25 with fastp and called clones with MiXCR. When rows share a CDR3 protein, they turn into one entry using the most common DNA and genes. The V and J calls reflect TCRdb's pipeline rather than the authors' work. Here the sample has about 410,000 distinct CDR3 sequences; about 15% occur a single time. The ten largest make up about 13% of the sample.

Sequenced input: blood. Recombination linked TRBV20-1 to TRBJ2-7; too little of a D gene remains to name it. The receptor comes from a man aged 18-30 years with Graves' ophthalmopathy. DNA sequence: TGCAGTGCTAGGGGCTTGGGCAGCCCGATCTACGAGCAGTACTTC. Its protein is CSARGLGSPIYEQYF.